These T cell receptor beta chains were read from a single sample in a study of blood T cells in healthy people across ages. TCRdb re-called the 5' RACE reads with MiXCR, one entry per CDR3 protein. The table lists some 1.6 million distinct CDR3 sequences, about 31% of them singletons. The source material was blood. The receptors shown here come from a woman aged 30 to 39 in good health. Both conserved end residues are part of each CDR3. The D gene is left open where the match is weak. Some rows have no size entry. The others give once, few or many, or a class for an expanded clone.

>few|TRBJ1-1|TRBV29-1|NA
CSVDQGYTEAFF
TGCAGCGTTGACCAGGGGTACACTGAAGCTTTCTTT
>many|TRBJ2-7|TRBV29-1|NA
CSVDTVRGSSYEQYF
TGCAGCGTTGACACCGTAAGGGGGTCCTCCTACGAGCAGTACTTC
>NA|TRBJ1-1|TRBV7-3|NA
CASSYTPRTIRLIKGKAFF
TGTGCCAGCAGCTACACACCCCGAACGATAAGGTTAATTAAGGGGAAAGCTTTCTTT
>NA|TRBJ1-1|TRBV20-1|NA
CSAGHPIPPMNTEAFF
TGCAGTGCTGGCCACCCGATCCCTCCAATGAACACTGAAGCTTTCTTT
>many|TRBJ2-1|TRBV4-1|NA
CASSQDITDNSYNEQFF
TGCGCCAGCAGCCAAGATATTACAGATAACTCCTACAATGAGCAGTTCTTC
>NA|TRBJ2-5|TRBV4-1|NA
CASSQEDIETQYF
TGCGCCAGCAGCCAAGAAGATATAGAGACCCAGTACTTC
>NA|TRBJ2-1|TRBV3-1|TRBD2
CASSLRTSGAYNEQCF
TGTGCCAGCAGCCTTCGGACTAGCGGGGCCTACAATGAGCAGTGCTTC
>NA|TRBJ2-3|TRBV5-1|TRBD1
CASSAERGLRTDTQYF
TGCGCCAGCTCGGCGGAAAGGGGGCTTCGCACAGATACGCAGTATTTT
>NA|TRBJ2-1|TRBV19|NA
CASSAYWGSSYNEQFF
TGTGCCAGTAGTGCCTACTGGGGGAGCTCCTACAATGAGCAGTTCTTC
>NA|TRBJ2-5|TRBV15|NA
CATSRWGRQETQYF
TGTGCCACCAGCAGGTGGGGACGGCAGGAGACCCAGTACTTC
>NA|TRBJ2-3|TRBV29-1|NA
CSVGSFYRVSTDTQYF
TGCAGCGTTGGGTCCTTTTACCGAGTTAGCACAGATACGCAGTATTTT
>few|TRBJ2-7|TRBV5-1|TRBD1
CASSPALTGSGEQYF
TGCGCCAGCAGCCCGGCTTTGACAGGGTCGGGCGAGCAGTACTTC
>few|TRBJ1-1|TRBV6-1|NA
CASSEIVDAFF
TGTGCCAGCAGTGAAATCGTGGACGCTTTCTTT
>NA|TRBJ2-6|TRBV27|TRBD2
CGLAESSGANVLTF
TGTGGACTAGCGGAAAGCTCTGGGGCCAACGTCCTGACTTTC
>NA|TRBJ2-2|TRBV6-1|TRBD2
CASSVGTSGATGELFF
TGTGCCAGCAGTGTAGGGACTAGCGGGGCCACCGGGGAGCTGTTTTTT
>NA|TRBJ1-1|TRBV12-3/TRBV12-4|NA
CASSLGPLTEAFF
TGTGCCAGCAGTTTGGGCCCCCTCACTGAAGCTTTCTTT
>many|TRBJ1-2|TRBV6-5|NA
CASSPGTASYYGYTF
TGTGCCAGCAGCCCCGGGACCGCGAGTTACTATGGCTACACCTTC
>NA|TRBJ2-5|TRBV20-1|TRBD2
CSARLGLASETLYF
TGCAGTGCTAGACTTGGACTAGCTTCAGAGACCCTGTACTTC
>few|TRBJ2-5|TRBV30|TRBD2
CAWTPGRKETQYF
TGTGCCTGGACCCCCGGGAGGAAGGAGACCCAGTACTTC
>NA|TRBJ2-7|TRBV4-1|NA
CASSHGTQGYEQYF
TGCGCCAGCAGCCATGGAACCCAGGGCTACGAGCAGTACTTC
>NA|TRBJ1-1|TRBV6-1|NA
CASTKAGISTEAFF
TGTGCCAGCACCAAAGCCGGGATATCCACTGAAGCTTTCTTT
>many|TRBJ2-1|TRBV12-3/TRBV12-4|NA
CASSLGGAGNEQFF
TGTGCCAGCAGTTTGGGCGGGGCAGGGAATGAGCAGTTCTTC
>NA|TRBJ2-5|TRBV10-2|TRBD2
CASSERIAGGMQETQYF
TGCGCCAGCAGTGAGAGGATAGCGGGAGGTATGCAAGAGACCCAGTACTTC
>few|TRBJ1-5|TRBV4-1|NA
CASSQDFPTMTARNQPQHF
TGCGCCAGCAGCCAAGATTTCCCAACGATGACAGCCCGCAATCAGCCCCAGCATTTT
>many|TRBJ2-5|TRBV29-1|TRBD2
CSARLAGAGTQYF
TGCAGCGCAAGACTAGCGGGGGCTGGGACCCAGTACTTC
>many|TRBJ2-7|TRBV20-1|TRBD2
CSAWGGYEQYF
TGCAGTGCATGGGGGGGCTACGAGCAGTACTTC
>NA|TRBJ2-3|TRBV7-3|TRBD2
CASSRCGGTDTQYF
TGTGCCAGCAGCAGGTGCGGGGGAACAGATACGCAGTATTTT
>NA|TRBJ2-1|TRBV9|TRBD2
CASSPGTSGKRTYNEQFF
TGTGCCAGCAGCCCCGGGACTAGCGGGAAAAGGACCTACAATGAGCAGTTCTTC
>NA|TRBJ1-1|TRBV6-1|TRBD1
CASSKRRGTGGNTEAFF
TGTGCCAGCAGTAAGAGGAGGGGTACAGGGGGCAACACTGAAGCTTTCTTT
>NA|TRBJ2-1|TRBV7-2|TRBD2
CASSLDGGGVYNEQFF
TGTGCCAGCAGCTTAGATGGCGGGGGGGTGTACAATGAGCAGTTCTTC
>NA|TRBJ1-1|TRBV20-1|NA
CSAGTRDTEAFF
TGCAGTGCTGGGACCAGGGACACTGAAGCTTTCTTT
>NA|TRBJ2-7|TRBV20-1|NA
CSASRDGGLYEQYF
TGCAGTGCTAGTAGGGACGGAGGCCTCTACGAGCAGTACTTC
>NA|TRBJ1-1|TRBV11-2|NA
CASSLDRRATEVFF
TGTGCCAGCAGCTTAGATCGGCGGGCCACTGAAGTTTTCTTT
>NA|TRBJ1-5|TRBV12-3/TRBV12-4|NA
CASSTPGDSNQPQHF
TGTGCCAGCAGTACACCGGGCGATAGCAATCAGCCCCAGCATTTT
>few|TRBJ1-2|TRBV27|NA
CASRAGVGVWYGYTF
TGTGCCAGCCGCGCCGGTGTGGGGGTCTGGTATGGCTACACCTTC
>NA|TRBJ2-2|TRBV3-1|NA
CASSHPDTGELFF
TGTGCCAGCAGCCACCCGGACACCGGGGAGCTGTTTTTT
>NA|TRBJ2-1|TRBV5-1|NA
CASSQGENTHNEQFF
TGCGCCAGCAGCCAGGGCGAGAACACACACAATGAGCAGTTCTTC
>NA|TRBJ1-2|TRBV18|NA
CASSPYKAVYGYTF
TGTGCCAGCTCACCATATAAGGCCGTCTATGGCTACACCTTC
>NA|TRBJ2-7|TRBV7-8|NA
CASSSGPTAYEQYF
TGTGCCAGCAGCTCGGGACCGACCGCCTACGAGCAGTACTTC
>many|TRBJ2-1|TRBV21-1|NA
CASSKCWGGNYNEQFF
TGTGCCAGCAGCAAATGTTGGGGGGGGAACTACAATGAGCAGTTCTTC
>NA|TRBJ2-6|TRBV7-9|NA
CASSNGLTGANVLTF
TGTGCCAGCAGCAACGGGCTAACTGGGGCCAACGTCCTGACTTTC
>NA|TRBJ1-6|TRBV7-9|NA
CASSLGATGYNSPLHF
TGTGCCAGCAGCTTGGGGGCGACAGGTTATAATTCACCCCTCCACTTT
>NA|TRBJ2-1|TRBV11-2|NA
CASSFSAGVVLNEQFF
TGTGCCAGCAGCTTCTCTGCAGGGGTAGTTCTAAATGAGCAGTTCTTC
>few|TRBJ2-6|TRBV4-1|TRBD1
CASRLTGAGANVLTF
TGCGCCAGCAGACTTACAGGGGCTGGGGCCAACGTCCTGACTTTC
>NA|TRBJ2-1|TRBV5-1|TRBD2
CASSPGSGRGYNEQFF
TGCGCCAGCAGCCCTGGGAGCGGGAGGGGTTACAATGAGCAGTTCTTC
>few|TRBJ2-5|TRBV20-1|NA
CSASSTIQETQYF
TGCAGTGCTAGTTCGACCATCCAAGAGACCCAGTACTTC
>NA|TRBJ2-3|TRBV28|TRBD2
CASSSRLAAGTQYF
TGTGCCAGCAGTTCCAGACTAGCGGCGGGTACGCAGTATTTT
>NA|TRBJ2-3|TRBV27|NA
CASSPLGGGLGDTQYF
TGTGCCAGCAGCCCTTTGGGGGGCGGATTGGGAGATACGCAGTATTTT
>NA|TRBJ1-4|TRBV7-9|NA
CASSLRGPEKLFF
TGTGCCAGCAGCTTGCGGGGTCCTGAAAAACTGTTTTTT
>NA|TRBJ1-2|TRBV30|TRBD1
CACWDRVNYGYTF
TGTGCCTGCTGGGACAGGGTCAACTATGGCTACACCTTC
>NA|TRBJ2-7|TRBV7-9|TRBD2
CASSLARGLAGDKYEQYF
TGTGCCAGTAGCTTAGCGCGGGGATTAGCGGGGGACAAGTACGAGCAGTACTTC
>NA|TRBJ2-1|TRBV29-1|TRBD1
CSVALQGAGQFF
TGCAGCGTTGCTCTACAGGGGGCTGGACAGTTCTTC
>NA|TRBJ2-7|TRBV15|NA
CATSRGSGSVYEQYF
TGTGCCACCAGCAGGGGGTCGGGCAGCGTCTACGAGCAGTACTTC
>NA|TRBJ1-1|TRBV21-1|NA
CASSIVSTEAFF
TGTGCCAGCAGCATTGTATCCACTGAAGCTTTCTTT
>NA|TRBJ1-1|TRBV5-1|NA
CASSLWLTNTEAFF
TGCGCCAGCAGCTTGTGGCTAACGAACACTGAAGCTTTCTTT
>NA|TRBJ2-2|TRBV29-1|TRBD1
CSVETGTGGGELFF
TGCAGCGTTGAGACCGGGACAGGGGGCGGGGAGCTGTTTTTT
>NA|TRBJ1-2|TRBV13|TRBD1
CASSLNSGTVSGYGYTF
TGTGCCAGCAGCCTCAACTCCGGGACAGTCTCCGGGTATGGCTACACCTTC
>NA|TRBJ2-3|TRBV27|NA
CASSYRQGTDTQYF
TGTGCCAGCAGTTATCGACAGGGCACAGATACGCAGTATTTT
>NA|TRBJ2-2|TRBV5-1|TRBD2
CATAMGLAGNTGELFF
TGCGCCACCGCGATGGGACTAGCGGGGAACACCGGGGAGCTGTTTTTT
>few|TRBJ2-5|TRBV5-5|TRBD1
CASSDGDRERGYQETQYF
TGTGCCAGCAGCGATGGGGACAGGGAAAGAGGGTACCAAGAGACCCAGTACTTC